A selection of T cell receptor beta chains follows, all from one sample in a study of T cell responses to AZD1222 COVID-19 vaccine. Some clones are missing from TCRdb's copy, which holds only in-frame ones; the method was immunoSEQ multiplex PCR. Of approximately 140,000 clones in the sample, 94% were seen once. Sequenced material: peripheral blood, taken on day 0 of AZD1222 vaccination. These TCRs come from an adult in good health. The CDR3 runs from the conserved cysteine through the conserved F or W. Each record gives: D gene, J gene, clone size, V gene, CDR3 protein, CDR3 DNA. D genes are given only for firm matches. A clone size is listed for some rows: how often the clone was seen (once, few, many), or a class if it is expanded.

TRBD1 TRBJ2-3 - TRBV18 CASSLLGQGADTQYF TGTGCCAGCTCACTTTTGGGACAGGGCGCAGATACGCAGTATTTT
- TRBJ2-3 - TRBV3-1/TRBV3-2 CASSQEQGRGTQYF TGTGCCAGCAGCCAAGAACAGGGCCGAGGTACGCAGTATTTT
TRBD1 TRBJ1-3 - TRBV28 CASRPGTGLGANTIYF TGTGCCAGCAGACCCGGGACAGGGTTAGGGGCAAACACCATATATTTT
- TRBJ1-2 - TRBV6-5 CASSYSSLGDYGYTF TGTGCCAGCAGTTACTCGTCTCTGGGGGACTATGGCTACACCTTC
TRBD2 TRBJ2-4 - TRBV7-9 CASSSPTGGVAKNIQYF TGTGCCAGCAGCTCACCTACCGGGGGGGTAGCCAAAAACATTCAGTACTTC
- TRBJ1-3 - TRBV5-6 CASSSTGKAGNTIYF TGTGCCAGCAGTTCAACAGGGAAAGCTGGAAACACCATATATTTT
- TRBJ2-5 - TRBV28 CASSAYEQETQYF TGTGCCAGCAGTGCTTACGAGCAAGAGACCCAGTACTTC
- TRBJ1-6 - TRBV19 CASTTTGTGNSPLHF TGTGCCAGTACCACAACCGGGACGGGGAATTCACCCCTCCACTTT
- TRBJ1-5 - TRBV19 CASSIERSNQPQHF TGTGCCAGTAGTATTGAGAGGAGCAATCAGCCCCAGCATTTT
- TRBJ1-2 - TRBV4-2 CASSQGPGANYGYTF TGTGCCAGCAGCCAAGGTCCAGGAGCTAACTATGGCTACACCTTC
- TRBJ2-1 - TRBV28 CASSLLALVRHEQFF TGTGCCAGCAGTTTACTCGCGTTGGTCCGCCATGAGCAGTTCTTC
TRBD1 TRBJ1-2 - TRBV19 CASSRNPGTGASGGYTF TGTGCCAGTAGTAGAAACCCCGGGACAGGGGCGTCGGGTGGCTACACCTTC
- TRBJ2-2 - TRBV6-1 CASSEAIRERGELFF TGTGCCAGCAGTGAAGCGATTAGGGAAAGGGGGGAGCTGTTTTTT
- TRBJ1-2 - TRBV2 CASSEVPSGTGGGYGYTF TGTGCCAGCAGTGAAGTACCCTCCGGCACAGGTGGAGGCTATGGCTACACCTTC
- TRBJ1-3 - TRBV14 CASSQDWHLSGNTIYF TGTGCCAGCAGCCAAGATTGGCACCTCTCTGGAAACACCATATATTTT
- TRBJ1-2 - TRBV3-1/TRBV3-2 CASSQVGQGRTNYGYTF TGTGCCAGCAGCCAAGTTGGGCAGGGGCGAACTAACTATGGCTACACCTTC
- TRBJ2-5 - TRBV18 CASSPRINTQETQYF TGTGCCAGCTCACCACGGATCAACACCCAAGAGACCCAGTACTTC
TRBD2 TRBJ2-3 - TRBV5-4 CASSPSGVSTDTQYF TGTGCCAGCAGCCCAAGCGGGGTTAGCACAGATACGCAGTATTTT
TRBD1 TRBJ1-1 - TRBV6-2/TRBV6-3 CASSFHRGRRENTEAFF TGTGCCAGCAGTTTTCACAGGGGGCGAAGGGAGAACACTGAAGCTTTCTTT
TRBD1 TRBJ1-5 - TRBV10-2 CASSRGLGQPQHF TGCGCCAGCAGTAGGGGGCTCGGTCAGCCCCAGCATTTT
- TRBJ2-1 - TRBV4-2 CASSQEVGHGDEQFF TGTGCCAGCAGCCAAGAGGTTGGTCACGGGGATGAGCAGTTCTTC
- TRBJ2-1 - TRBV7-9 CASSPPPGVGNEQFF TGTGCCAGCAGCCCCCCGCCCGGGGTAGGCAATGAGCAGTTCTTC
- TRBJ1-6 - TRBV11-1 CASSSSPGGGTHF TGTGCCAGCAGCTCATCCCCGGGCGGGGGAACCCACTTT
TRBD1 TRBJ1-2 - TRBV7-2 CASSLEPGGTYGYTF TGTGCCAGCAGCTTAGAACCAGGGGGTACCTATGGCTACACCTTC
- TRBJ2-1 - TRBV19 CASSVAGGSYNEQFF TGTGCCAGTTCCGTAGCTGGCGGCTCCTACAATGAGCAGTTCTTC
- TRBJ1-4 - TRBV7-6 CASSLSLGGATNEKLFF TGTGCCAGCAGCTTAAGCCTCGGGGGTGCAACTAATGAAAAACTGTTTTTT
TRBD2 TRBJ2-1 once TRBV3-1/TRBV3-2 CASSLSTRTSGSYEQFF TGTGCCAGCAGCCTAAGTACCCGGACTAGCGGGAGTTATGAGCAGTTCTTC
- TRBJ1-2 - TRBV6-5 CASSYSWGNYGYTF TGTGCCAGCAGTTACTCGTGGGGGAACTATGGCTACACCTTC
- TRBJ1-1 - TRBV2 CASSVTGSNTEAFF TGTGCCAGCAGTGTAACGGGATCGAACACTGAAGCTTTCTTT
- TRBJ2-1 - TRBV27 CASSFSGTYNEQFF TGTGCCAGCAGTTTCTCCGGGACCTACAATGAGCAGTTCTTC
TRBD1 TRBJ1-1 - TRBV7-8 CASSLVRDRGLTEAFF TGTGCCAGCAGCTTAGTAAGGGACAGGGGGCTCACTGAAGCTTTCTTT
- TRBJ1-2 - TRBV7-9 CASSFPGRAYGYTF TGTGCCAGCAGCTTCCCAGGACGCGCCTATGGCTACACCTTC
- TRBJ2-2 - TRBV9 CASSVFASENTGELFF TGTGCCAGCAGCGTATTTGCTAGCGAGAACACCGGGGAGCTGTTTTTT
- TRBJ2-5 once TRBV9 CASSVNIQETQYF TGTGCCAGCAGCGTGAACATCCAAGAGACCCAGTACTTC
- TRBJ1-1 - TRBV28 CASRGTEAFF TGTGCCAGTAGGGGCACTGAAGCTTTCTTT
- TRBJ2-1 - TRBV6-2/TRBV6-3 CASSDTTSFEQFF TGTGCCAGCAGCGACACGACTAGTTTTGAGCAGTTCTTC
- TRBJ1-3 - TRBV23-1 CASSQSSEGSPSGNTIYF TGCGCCAGCAGTCAGTCATCGGAGGGATCCCCCTCTGGAAACACCATATATTTT
- TRBJ1-3 - TRBV4-2 CASSPNPGPGSGNTIYF TGTGCCAGCAGCCCGAATCCGGGACCGGGCTCTGGAAACACCATATATTTT
TRBD1 TRBJ1-2 - TRBV6-5 CASSYGAQGAYGYTF TGTGCCAGCAGTTACGGGGCACAGGGGGCTTATGGCTACACCTTC
- TRBJ1-5 - TRBV21-1 CASSKGRRGGQPQHF TGTGCCAGCAGCAAAGGTCGGCGGGGAGGGCAGCCCCAGCATTTT
- TRBJ1-5 - TRBV2 CASSELRGSNQPQHF TGTGCCAGCAGTGAACTTAGAGGTAGCAATCAGCCCCAGCATTTT
TRBD2 TRBJ2-1 - TRBV6-1 CASSDEREGYSLNEQFF TGTGCCAGCAGTGATGAGCGGGAGGGGTATTCGTTGAATGAGCAGTTCTTC
- TRBJ1-6 - TRBV7-9 CASSLSMPDNSPLHF TGTGCCAGCAGCTTAAGTATGCCGGATAATTCACCCCTCCACTTT
- TRBJ1-5 - TRBV6-2/TRBV6-3 CASSVGGANQPQHF TGTGCCAGCAGCGTAGGGGGGGCCAATCAGCCCCAGCATTTT
- TRBJ2-2 - TRBV27 CASSPGPGRAGELFF TGTGCCAGCAGTCCAGGGCCAGGGCGGGCCGGGGAGCTGTTTTTT